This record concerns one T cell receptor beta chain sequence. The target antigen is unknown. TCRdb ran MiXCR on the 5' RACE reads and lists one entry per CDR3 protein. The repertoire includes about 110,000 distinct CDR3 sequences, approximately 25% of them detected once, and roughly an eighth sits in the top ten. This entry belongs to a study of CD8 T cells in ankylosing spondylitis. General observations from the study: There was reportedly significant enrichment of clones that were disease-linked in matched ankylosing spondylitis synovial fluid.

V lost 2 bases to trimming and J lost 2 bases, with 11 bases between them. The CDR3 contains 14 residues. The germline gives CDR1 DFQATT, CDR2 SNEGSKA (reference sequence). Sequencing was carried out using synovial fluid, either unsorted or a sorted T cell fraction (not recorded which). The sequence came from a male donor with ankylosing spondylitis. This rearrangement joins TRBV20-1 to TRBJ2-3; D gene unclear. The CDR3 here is CSARLNTHTDTQYF. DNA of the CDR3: TGCAGTGCTAGATTAAACACCCACACAGATACGCAGTATTTT.